The present entry profiles one T cell receptor (beta chain) with its context. As yet, its antigen is unknown. Frozen-stored PBMCs produced 1.5 to 2.5 micrograms of genomic DNA for TCR beta libraries. This CDR3 has 15 amino acids. Trimming cost V 7 bases and J 3 bases; bases outside gene matches: 10. Germline V CDR1 and CDR2: LNHDA, SQIVND (reference sequence). The data originate from a study of cytotoxic CD8 clonotypes in ibrutinib-treated CLL. Across the whole study: Partial responses numbered approximately 24 and complete responses 2; after a median about 74 months, approximately 14 stayed remitted and about twelve progressed.

Points from the study as a whole: Private clonotypes, not public ones, expanded at ibrutinib response.

Sequencing was performed with immunoSEQ multiplex PCR; in TCRdb, only in-frame clones are kept and a portion is missing. Seen here are some 170,000 clones, 70% to 90% observed once, and the top ten hold around 2.7%. The TCR comes from a human donor with chronic lymphocytic leukemia. The chain carries TRBV19 and TRBJ1-2; 8 bases align to TRBD1. Sequenced material: PBMCs, taken at disease progression, from a patient treated with ibrutinib. The CDR3: CASTNQGARDYGYTF. CDR3 sequence (DNA): TGTGCCAGTACCAACCAGGGGGCGCGAGACTATGGCTACACCTTC.